These 15 T cell receptor beta chains originate from one sample sequenced in a study of cytomegalovirus exposure and HLA in healthy donors. Vbeta (60) and Jbeta (13) primers were used in the PCR. Libraries were prepared by immunoSEQ multiplex PCR; TCRdb keeps only in-frame clonotypes and omits some of them. The sample carries 150,000 to 200,000 clones, 65% to 80% recorded once. Source material: PBMCs. These receptors were obtained from a male donor in good health and CMV-seronegative.

The V gene is TRBV27, the J gene TRBJ2-3, with 12 positions matching TRBD1. Germline V gene data show CDR1 as MNHEY and CDR2 as SMNVEV (reference sequence). This CDR3 region has 17 residues. Losses at the gene ends were 0 bases for V and 3 bases for J; bases not matched to a gene: 4. The CDR3 coding sequence is TGTGCCAGCAGTTTATCGGGACAGGGGGCCTTGACAGATACGCAGTATTTT. Residues: CASSLSGQGALTDTQYF.

In DNA form, the CDR3 reads TGTGCCAGCAGCCCAGGGGCAGGTCTTTGGGAATTTTCTGGGGCCAACGTCCTGACTTTC. Encoded protein: CASSPGAGLWEFSGANVLTF. The J gene is TRBJ2-6, the V gene TRBV14; maybe TRBD1 (6 bases). Trimming took 4 bases from V and 1 from J, leaving 23 bases between them. CDR1 is SGHDN and CDR2 is FVKESK in the germline V gene. CDR3 length: 20 residues.

The count of this clone is one. This sequence joins TRBV28 and TRBJ2-2; a weak D match, TRBD2 (5 bases). Germline CDR1 and CDR2: MDHEN and SYDVKM. V lost 2 bases to trimming and J lost 1 base, with 5 bases between them. The length of the CDR3 is 14 residues. The CDR3 here is CASSLGGNTGELFF. As DNA, the CDR3 is TGTGCCAGCAGTTTAGGAGGGAACACCGGGGAGCTGTTTTTT. Drawing the rest from reference TRBV28 and TRBJ2-2, the complete variable domain is DVKVTQSSRYLVKRTGEKVFLECVQDMDHENMFWYRQDPGLGLRLIYFSYDVKMKEKGDIPEGYSVSREKKERFSLILESASTNQTSMYLCASSLGGNTGELFFGEGSRLTVL.

This clone was seen only once. The CDR3 DNA sequence: TGTGCCAGTAGTGTGCAGGGGCACTATGGCTACACCTTC. Translated, it gives CASSVQGHYGYTF. The chain has TRBV19 and TRBJ1-2; weak D call: TRBD1 (6 bases). Trimming took 5 bases from V and 3 from J, leaving 10 bases between them. Per germline, CDR1 LNHDA and CDR2 SQIVND (reference sequence). This CDR3 is 13 amino acids long. Together with reference TRBV19 and TRBJ1-2, the CDR3 gives the full variable domain: DGGITQSPKYLFRKEGQNVTLSCEQNLNHDAMYWYRQDPGQGLRLIYYSQIVNDFQKGDIAEGYSVSREKKESFPLTVTSAQKNPTAFYLCASSVQGHYGYTFGSGTRLTVV.

The genes are TRBV19 and TRBJ1-3; 8 bases are a match to TRBD1. Trimming at V came to 5 bases and at J to 3 bases, leaving 9 bases not matched to a gene. In germline, CDR1 is LNHDA, CDR2 SQIVND (reference sequence). The CDR3 loop spans 16 amino acids. Here the CDR3 reads CASSGGQGAFGNTIYF. In DNA form, the CDR3 reads TGTGCCAGTAGTGGAGGACAGGGCGCCTTTGGAAACACCATATATTTT.

The chain employs TRBV7-8 and TRBJ1-2; 7 nucleotides agree with TRBD1. Germline V gene lookup returns CDR1 SGHVS and CDR2 FQNEAQ. Germline trimming cut 5 bases from V and 3 bases from J; bases unmatched to any gene: 12. This CDR3 contains 16 residues. The CDR3 region is CASSPRDRRSDYGYTF. CDR3 nucleotides: TGTGCCAGCAGCCCCCGGGACAGACGATCGGACTATGGCTACACCTTC. The full variable domain, completed using reference TRBV7-8 and TRBJ1-2, is GAGVSQSPRYKVAKRGQDVALRCDPISGHVSLFWYQQALGQGPEFLTYFQNEAQLDKSGLPSDRFFAERPEGSVSTLKIQRTQQEDSAVYLCASSPRDRRSDYGYTFGSGTRLTVV.

This clone was counted only a few times. The chain has TRBV19 and TRBJ2-1, with 7 positions matching TRBD2. The V gene end was trimmed by 3 bases and the J gene end by 0 bases; junction bases not matched to a gene: 14. The V gene's germline CDR1 is LNHDA and CDR2 SQIVND (reference sequence). The CDR3 loop spans 19 amino acids. Here the CDR3 reads CASSMGGRGGGSSYNEQFF. The DNA of the CDR3 is TGTGCCAGTAGTATGGGAGGACGCGGGGGTGGGAGCTCCTACAATGAGCAGTTCTTC.

CDR3 DNA sequence: TGTGCCAGCAGCTTCGGGGGGTCCAACAACGGAGGGGAGCTGTTTTTT. Protein sequence: CASSFGGSNNGGELFF. This chain connects TRBV9 to TRBJ2-2; TRBD2 agrees at 7 bases. The J segment lost 8 bases and the V segment lost 4 bases, leaving 14 bases of the junction unmatched. The CDR3 sequence is 16 residues long. Looked up from germline, CDR1 is SGDLS and CDR2 is YYNGEE.

The V call is TRBV19, the J call TRBJ1-3; D is possibly TRBD1 (5 bases). The germline V gene has CDR1 LNHDA and CDR2 SQIVND (reference sequence). The length of the CDR3 is 15 residues. Trimming removed 6 bases at V and 6 bases at J, with 18 bases between. The CDR3 here is CASRVMNRHENTIYF. The CDR3 DNA reads TGTGCCAGTAGGGTGATGAACAGGCACGAAAACACCATATATTTT.

The CDR3 sequence: CAWGRYSSNQPQHF. The DNA for the CDR3 is TGTGCCTGGGGGCGATACAGTAGCAATCAGCCCCAGCATTTT. The chain combines TRBV30 with TRBJ1-5; D is unresolved. The CDR3 runs 14 residues. Germline V gene lookup returns CDR1 GTSNPN and CDR2 SVGIG (reference sequence). The germline V and J ends were trimmed by 5 bases and 0 bases, with 11 bases remaining between them.

The genes are TRBV27 and TRBJ2-1; possible D gene TRBD2, 6 bases. The germline V gene encodes CDR1 MNHEY and CDR2 SMNVEV (reference sequence). This CDR3 is 14 amino acids long. Trimming took off 6 bases at V and 7 bases at J, with 16 bases between the two ends. The CDR3 DNA follows: TGTGCCAGCAGCCCCCCGGGGGTCATTAATGAGCAGTTCTTC. Translating gives CASSPPGVINEQFF.

In this sample, this clone turned up a few times. This chain connects TRBV2 to TRBJ1-1; D may be TRBD1 (6 bases). The V end was cut by 6 bases, the J end by 1 base, with 9 bases between. The germline V gene has CDR1 SNHLY and CDR2 FYNNEI. CDR3 length: 13 amino acids. CDR3 amino acids: CASRDSSNTEAFF. In DNA form, the CDR3 reads TGTGCCAGCAGGGACAGTTCGAACACTGAAGCTTTCTTT.

The chain is built from TRBV30 and TRBJ1-1; 7 nucleotides agree with TRBD1. After removal of 3 bases from V and 0 bases from J, the junction contained 7 bases not matched to a gene. The germline V gene has CDR1 GTSNPN and CDR2 SVGIG (reference sequence). The CDR3 length is 15 residues. The CDR3 bases are TGTGCCTGGAGGCCAGGGGGGCGATTGAACACTGAAGCTTTCTTT. It is translated as CAWRPGGRLNTEAFF.

The chain links TRBV5-3 to TRBJ2-7; the match to TRBD2 covers 13 bases. TRBV5-3 is an ORF for which the function is uncertain. V lost 5 bases, J lost 4 bases, and 9 bases stayed unmatched. The CDR3 extends over 16 amino acids. CDR3 sequence (DNA): TGTGCCAGAAGTCTAAGGACTAGCGGGAGCTCTTACGAGCAGTACTTC. Protein sequence: CARSLRTSGSSYEQYF.

This clone was detected a few times. J is TRBJ1-2 and V is TRBV19; 10 bases are a match to TRBD1. CDR3 size: 17 residues. Germline V lookup: CDR1 LNHDA, CDR2 SQIVND (reference sequence). V was clipped by 5 bases and J by 2 bases; unmatched bases: 11. The CDR3 DNA reads as TGTGCCAGTAGTCCCCCGGGGACAGGGGCGTCGAACTATGGCTACACCTTC. Translated: CASSPPGTGASNYGYTF.